This T cell receptor (beta chain) was observed in a study of T cells after yellow fever vaccination. Across the study: The fractions with low cell numbers were processed using SMART-Seq v4 Ultra Low Input.

CDR3 size: 16 residues. Looked up from germline, CDR1 is SSHAT and CDR2 is FNYEAQ (reference sequence). Whole-study findings and limits: In post-booster samples, most primary-vaccination clones reappeared (under 98% CD4, about 91% CD8). Within FACS-sorted repertoires, abundant clonotypes contaminating from the bulk population could be present.

Of note for this clonotype: Its antigen is unknown. Mismatch with germline at one junction end may stem from a read error.

5'RACE template switching added a universal primer site and UMIs to TCR cDNA. TCRdb processed the 5' RACE reads anew with MiXCR; each CDR3 protein has one entry. The repertoire consists of about 260,000 distinct CDR3 sequences, with roughly 5% occurring once and the leading ten covering around 3.3%. This TCR was recovered from a man aged 18 to 30 who received the YFV17D yellow fever vaccine. The V and J genes are TRBV7-7 and TRBJ2-5; tentatively, D is TRBD1 or TRBD2 (5 bases each). The sample here was CD4+ T cells sorted from PBMCs, taken on the day of the yellow fever booster vaccination. CDR3 bases: TGTGCTAGCAGCTCTGCCGGGACCACGTACCAAGAGACCCAGTACTTC. Encoded protein: CASSSAGTTYQETQYF.